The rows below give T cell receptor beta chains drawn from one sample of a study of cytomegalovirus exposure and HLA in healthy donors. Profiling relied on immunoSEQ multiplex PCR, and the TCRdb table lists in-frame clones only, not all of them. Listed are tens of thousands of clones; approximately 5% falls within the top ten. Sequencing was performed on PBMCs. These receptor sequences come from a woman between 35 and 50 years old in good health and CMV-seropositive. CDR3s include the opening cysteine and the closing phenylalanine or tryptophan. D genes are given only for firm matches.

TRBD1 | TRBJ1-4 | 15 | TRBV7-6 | TGTGCCAGCAGGGGACAGATTGCAACTAATGAAAAACTGTTTTTT | CASRGQIATNEKLFF
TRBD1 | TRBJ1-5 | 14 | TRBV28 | TGTGCCAGCACCTTGACACAGGGGAATCAGCCCCAGCATTTT | CASTLTQGNQPQHF
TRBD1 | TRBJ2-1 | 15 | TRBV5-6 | TGTGCCAGCAGCTTCGGGCAGGGGGCCTACAATGAGCAGTTCTTC | CASSFGQGAYNEQFF
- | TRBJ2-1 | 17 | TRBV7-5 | TGTGCCAGAAGCTTAGTGGGACTAGCGGGGCCAGACAATGAGCAGTTCTTC | CARSLVGLAGPDNEQFF
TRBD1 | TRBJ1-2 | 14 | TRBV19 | TGTGCCAGCCGCGGGGGGACAGGGCCCTATGGCTACACCTTC | CASRGGTGPYGYTF
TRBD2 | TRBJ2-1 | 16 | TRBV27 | TGTGCCAGCAGTTTACCAAGCGGGAGGGCCTCGAATGAGCAGTTCTTC | CASSLPSGRASNEQFF
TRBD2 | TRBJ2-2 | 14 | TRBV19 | TGTGCCAGTACCCCCCCGGGGGGCACCGGGGAGCTGTTTTTT | CASTPPGGTGELFF
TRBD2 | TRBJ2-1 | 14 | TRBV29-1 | TGCAGCGTTGAGGTGGGGGGAGGGCCAAGTGAGCAGTTCTTC | CSVEVGGGPSEQFF
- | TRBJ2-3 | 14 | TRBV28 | TGTGCCAGCAGTCATCGGACATGGTTGAGTACGCAGTATTTT | CASSHRTWLSTQYF
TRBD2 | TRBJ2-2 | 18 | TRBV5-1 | TGCGCCAGCAGCTCAGCCGGGACTAGTAGCGGGGACACCGGGGAGCTGTTTTTT | CASSSAGTSSGDTGELFF
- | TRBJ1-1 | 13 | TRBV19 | TGTGCCAGTAGTCAGGGGATGGGTACTGAAGCTTTCTTT | CASSQGMGTEAFF
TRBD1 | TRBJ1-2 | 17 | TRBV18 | TGTGCCAGCTCACCACCGGGGGTGACGGGACAGAACTATGGCTACACCTTC | CASSPPGVTGQNYGYTF
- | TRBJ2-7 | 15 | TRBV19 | TGTGCCAGTAGTATCTCCGGGACTTGGGCCTACGAGCAGTACTTC | CASSISGTWAYEQYF
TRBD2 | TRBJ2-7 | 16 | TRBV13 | TGTGCCAGCAGCCCCGGGCTAGCGGGAGCCGCCTACGAGCAGTACTTC | CASSPGLAGAAYEQYF
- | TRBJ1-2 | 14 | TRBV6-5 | TGTGCCAGCAGCCCCATCCGGGGGGACTATGGCTACACCTTC | CASSPIRGDYGYTF
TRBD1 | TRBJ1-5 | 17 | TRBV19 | TGTGCCAGTAGTATAGACGAGGGACAGGGGCTAAATCAGCCCCAGCATTTT | CASSIDEGQGLNQPQHF
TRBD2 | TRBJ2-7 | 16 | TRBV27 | TGTGCCAGCAGTAGCCCCCTGGCGGGAGGTACCTACGAGCAGTACTTC | CASSSPLAGGTYEQYF
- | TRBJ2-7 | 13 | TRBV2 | TGTGCCAGCAGCGCCGGGATTGCGAACGAGCAGTACTTC | CASSAGIANEQYF
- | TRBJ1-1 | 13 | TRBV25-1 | TGTGCCAGCAGTGCCGGGGAGCACACTGAAGCTTTCTTT | CASSAGEHTEAFF
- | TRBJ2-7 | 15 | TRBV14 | TGTGCCAGCAGCCAAGATCCTCTGGGGCGTGGCGAGCAGTACTTC | CASSQDPLGRGEQYF
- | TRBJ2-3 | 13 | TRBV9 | TGTGCCAGCAGCGCAGGGGTTATAGATACGCAGTATTTT | CASSAGVIDTQYF
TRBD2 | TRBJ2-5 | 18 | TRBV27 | TGTGCCAGCAGTCCCCTCGGGGTTGGGGGAGGGACGAAAGAGACCCAGTACTTC | CASSPLGVGGGTKETQYF
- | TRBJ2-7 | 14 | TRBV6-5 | TGTGCCAGAGTACCGAGGTTATGCTCCTACGAGCAGTACTTC | CARVPRLCSYEQYF
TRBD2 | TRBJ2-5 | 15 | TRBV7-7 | TGTGCTAGCAGCCCTTGGACTAGCCCTCGAGAGACCCAGTACTTC | CASSPWTSPRETQYF
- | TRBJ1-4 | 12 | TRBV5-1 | TGCGCCAGCAGGGGCAGAAATGAAAAACTGTTTTTT | CASRGRNEKLFF
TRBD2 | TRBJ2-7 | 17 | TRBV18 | TGTGCCAGCTCTCCTTATATGACTAGCGGGAGGACCTACGAGCAGTACTTC | CASSPYMTSGRTYEQYF
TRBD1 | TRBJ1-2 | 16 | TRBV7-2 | TGTGCCAGCAGCTCTAGTTGGGGACAGTCCCAGTCGGGCTACACCTTC | CASSSSWGQSQSGYTF
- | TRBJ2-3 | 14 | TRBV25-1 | TGTGCCAGCAGTGAAAACTGCCAGACAGATGCGCAGTATTTT | CASSENCQTDAQYF
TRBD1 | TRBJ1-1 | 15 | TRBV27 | TGTGCCAGCAGTCCGGACAGGGGATGGGGCACTGAAGCTTTCTTT | CASSPDRGWGTEAFF
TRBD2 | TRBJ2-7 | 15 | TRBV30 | TGTGCCGGGAGTCTCATCGGACTAGCGGGCCACGAGCAGTACTTC | CAGSLIGLAGHEQYF
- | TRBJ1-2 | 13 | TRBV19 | TGTGCCAGTACCGTCGACAGGACCTATGGCTACACCTTC | CASTVDRTYGYTF
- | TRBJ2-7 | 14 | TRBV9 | TGTGCCAGCAGCGTTGGAGGGGGAGGGCGCGAGCAGTACTTC | CASSVGGGGREQYF
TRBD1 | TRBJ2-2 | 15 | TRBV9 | TGTGCCAGCAGCCCCCGACAGGGGGCGGACGGGGAGCTGTTTTTT | CASSPRQGADGELFF
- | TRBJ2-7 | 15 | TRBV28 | TGTGCCAGCAGTCCTTATGACACCCGGGGGTACGAGCAGTACTTC | CASSPYDTRGYEQYF
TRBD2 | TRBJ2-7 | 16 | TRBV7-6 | TGTGCCAGCAGCTTAGTTGGTAGCGGGAGTGCCTACGAGCAGTACTTC | CASSLVGSGSAYEQYF
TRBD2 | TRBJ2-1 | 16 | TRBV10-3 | TGTGCCATCAGTAGCCGGACTAGCGGGGACCCGTATGAGCAGTTCTTC | CAISSRTSGDPYEQFF
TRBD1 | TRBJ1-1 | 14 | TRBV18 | TGTGCCAGCTCACGATCGACAGGGCCCACTGAAGCTTTCTTT | CASSRSTGPTEAFF
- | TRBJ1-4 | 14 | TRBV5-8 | TGTGCCAGCAGCACCCGACAGGTTCGGGAAAAACTGTTTTTT | CASSTRQVREKLFF
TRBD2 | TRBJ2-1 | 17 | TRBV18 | TGTGCCAGCTCACCAAGGACTAGCGGGAGCTCCTACAATGAGCAGTTCTTC | CASSPRTSGSSYNEQFF
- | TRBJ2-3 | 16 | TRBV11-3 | TGTGCCAGCAGCCCAGGCCGATGGGAGCAGAAAGATAAGCAGTATTTT | CASSPGRWEQKDKQYF
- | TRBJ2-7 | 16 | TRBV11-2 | TGTGCCAGCAGCTTCCCGATAAGGGGGAGTACCTACGAGCAGTACTTC | CASSFPIRGSTYEQYF
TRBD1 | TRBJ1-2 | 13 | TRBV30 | TGTGCCTGGAAACCGGGACAGAACTATGGCTACACCTTC | CAWKPGQNYGYTF
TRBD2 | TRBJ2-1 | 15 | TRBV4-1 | TGCGCCAGCAGCTGGCGGATAGCGGGAGCCAATGAGCAGTTCTTC | CASSWRIAGANEQFF
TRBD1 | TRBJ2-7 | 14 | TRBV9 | TGTGCCAGCAGCCAGACAGGGGGGGGGTACGAGCAGTACTTC | CASSQTGGGYEQYF
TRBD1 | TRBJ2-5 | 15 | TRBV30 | TGTGCCTGGGCCGCCGGGACAGGAAAGGAAGAGACCCAGTACTTC | CAWAAGTGKEETQYF
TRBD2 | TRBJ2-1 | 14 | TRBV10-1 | TGCGCCAGCAGTGAAAAGCTAGCGGGAGATGAGCAGTTCTTC | CASSEKLAGDEQFF